In this sample, the clone carrying this T cell receptor beta chain turned up many times. The record originates from a study of molecular identifiers for immune sequencing clone quantification. TCRdb fed the PCR reads into MiXCR, producing one record per CDR3 protein. The sample holds about 510,000 distinct CDR3 sequences, around 21% seen once. From germline, CDR1 is SGHRS and CDR2 YFSETQ. The V and J ends lost 4 bases and 6 bases, in that order; junction bases with no gene match: 6. This CDR3 is 15 amino acids long. V is TRBV5-1 and J is TRBJ2-7, with 14 bases aligning to TRBD2. Sequencing used naive CD8+ T cells from blood, with Jurkat cell RNA spiked in. Documented subset: FACS-sorted CD8+CD4-CCR7+CD45RA+ naive T cells. The sequence was obtained from a human donor in good health. Some libraries in this study had Jurkat cell RNA spiked in. Here the CDR3 reads CASSPGLAGDSEQYF. The CDR3 DNA is TGCGCCAGCAGCCCGGGACTAGCGGGAGACTCCGAGCAGTACTTC.